What follows are 8 T cell receptor beta chains derived from one specimen sequenced in a study of cytomegalovirus exposure and HLA in healthy donors. PCR primers comprised 60 Vbeta and 13 Jbeta primers. Libraries were prepared by immunoSEQ multiplex PCR; TCRdb keeps only in-frame clonotypes and omits some of them. The sample records over 150,000 clones, about 68% being singletons. The specimen was PBMCs. Source of these receptors: a man aged 25-45 years in good health and CMV-seronegative.

This chain links TRBV2 with TRBJ2-5; weak D call: TRBD1 (5 bases). Germline V gene data show CDR1 as SNHLY and CDR2 as FYNNEI. Trimming left V 6 bases short and J 4 bases short, with 15 bases between. This CDR3 has 14 residues. Here the CDR3 DNA reads TGTGCCAGCAGCAAGGAATGGACATCAGAGACCCAGTACTTC. Translated: CASSKEWTSETQYF.

This clone was observed once. The rearrangement joins TRBV5-1 to TRBJ2-7, with a weak D call TRBD1 (7 bases). The V end lost 4 bases, the J end lost 6 bases, and 20 bases lay between the germline ends. Germline CDR1 SGHRS, CDR2 YFSETQ. The CDR3 consists of 15 residues. CDR3 coding DNA: TGCGCCAGCAGCGTACCCGCGGGACAGTCTGGCGAGCAGTACTTC. This codes for CASSVPAGQSGEQYF.

This clone was observed a few times. This chain joins TRBV11-1 and TRBJ2-7; no clear D. The V and J ends lost 5 bases and 0 bases respectively, with 11 bases between them. Per the germline V gene, CDR1 is SGHAT and CDR2 is FQDESV (reference sequence). This CDR3 has 14 residues. This CDR3 is CASSPGRVSYEQYF. The CDR3 DNA is TGTGCCAGCAGCCCCGGCCGGGTCTCCTACGAGCAGTACTTC.

The genes are TRBV5-1 and TRBJ1-2; D might be TRBD1 (6 bases). V lost 5 bases, J lost 1 base, and 12 bases lay in between. The germline gives CDR1 SGHRS, CDR2 YFSETQ. The CDR3 runs 14 residues. The CDR3 protein is CASRVTGDNYGYTF. DNA of the CDR3: TGCGCCAGCAGGGTGACAGGAGATAACTATGGCTACACCTTC.

V is TRBV9 and J is TRBJ2-5, with TRBD1 identical over 7 bases. V lost 0 bases, J lost 2 bases, and 7 bases stayed unmatched. The CDR3 is 16 amino acids. The germline CDR1 and CDR2 sequences are SGDLS and YYNGEE. CDR3 protein: CASSVDRGAIQETQYF. Here the CDR3 DNA reads TGTGCCAGCAGCGTAGACAGGGGAGCCATACAAGAGACCCAGTACTTC.

This chain links TRBV19 with TRBJ2-2; the D gene is possibly TRBD1 (5 bases). CDR3 length equals 17 residues. V was cut by 3 bases and J by 4 bases, with 18 bases left in between. Germline V gives CDR1 LNHDA, CDR2 SQIVND (reference sequence). This chain's CDR3 is CASSIPPTVLSTGELFF. The CDR3 DNA reads as TGTGCCAGTAGTATCCCGCCGACAGTCTTAAGCACCGGGGAGCTGTTTTTT.

This clone appeared once. The chain links TRBV19 to TRBJ1-5; a weak D match, TRBD1 (6 bases). The CDR3 is made up of 17 amino acids. Germline loops: CDR1 LNHDA, CDR2 SQIVND (reference sequence). Trimming stripped 0 bases from V and 4 bases from J, with 16 bases between. CDR3 sequence reads: CASSIDLTGIRNQPQHF. As DNA, the CDR3 is TGTGCCAGTAGTATAGATCTCACAGGGATACGGAATCAGCCCCAGCATTTT.

V and J are TRBV10-3 and TRBJ2-3, with TRBD2 identical over 11 bases. CDR1 and CDR2 (germline): ENHRY, SYGVKD. The CDR3 has 15 residues. V dropped 6 bases and J dropped 0; count of bases not matched to a gene: 2. DNA of the CDR3: TGTGCCATCAGGGGACTAGCGGAGAGCACAGATACGCAGTATTTT. Translating gives CAIRGLAESTDTQYF.